A selection of T cell receptor beta chains follows, all from one sample in a study of blood T cells in healthy people across ages. TCRdb redid the calling of the 5' RACE reads with MiXCR, one entry per CDR3 protein. The sample yields hundreds of thousands of distinct CDR3 sequences, 20% to 25% seen once. Sequencing was carried out using blood. These receptor sequences come from a man in his 70s in good health. CDR3s include the opening cysteine and the closing phenylalanine or tryptophan. Fields, in order: clone size, V gene, J gene, D gene, CDR3 DNA, CDR3 protein. A D gene is named only where the DNA matches it firmly. For some rows the clone size is stated as once, few or many, or as a class when expanded; others skip it.

.	TRBV5-4	TRBJ2-5	.	TGTGCCAGCAGCGAAGCACGAGCGGACCAAGAGACCCAGTACTTC	CASSEARADQETQYF
few	TRBV12-3/TRBV12-4	TRBJ1-3	.	TGTGCCAGCAGTTTAGCCTCTGGAAACACCATATATTTT	CASSLASGNTIYF
few	TRBV27	TRBJ2-7	.	TGTGCCAGCAGTTTTGCGGGCGGGCCTACCTACGAGCAGTACTTC	CASSFAGGPTYEQYF
few	TRBV29-1	TRBJ1-1	TRBD1	TGCAGCGTTGACAGGGGGGTTAACACTGAAGCTTTCTTT	CSVDRGVNTEAFF
few	TRBV27	TRBJ2-7	.	TGTGCCAGCAGTTTTTCGGGACCTCGGGCCGAGCAGTACTTC	CASSFSGPRAEQYF
few	TRBV12-3/TRBV12-4	TRBJ2-4	.	TGTGCCAGCAGTTTTGGGCAGGGAGTAGCCAAAAACATTCAGTACTTC	CASSFGQGVAKNIQYF
few	TRBV27	TRBJ2-2	TRBD1	TGTGCCAGCACCCTCCCCGACACATTATTGTTTGACAGGGGGTCAAAGAGCACCGGGGAGCTGTTTTTT	CASTLPDTLLFDRGSKSTGELFF
.	TRBV21-1	TRBJ2-1	.	TGTGCCAGCAGCAGGGGACTAGCTCGGCCCAATGAGCAGTTCTTC	CASSRGLARPNEQFF
.	TRBV12-5	TRBJ2-2	TRBD1	TGTGCTAGTGGGTCCGGGACAGGGAACACCGGGGAGCTGTTTTTT	CASGSGTGNTGELFF
few	TRBV6-1	TRBJ1-2	.	TGTGCCAGCAGTGAAGCCACTGGCTATGGCTACACCTTC	CASSEATGYGYTF
.	TRBV3-1	TRBJ2-7	TRBD1	TGTGCCAGCAGCCGGACAGGGGCCGGCTCCTACGAGCAGTACTTC	CASSRTGAGSYEQYF
.	TRBV20-1	TRBJ2-1	.	TGCAGTGCTAGGAGCCAGTACAATGAGCAGTTCTTC	CSARSQYNEQFF
many	TRBV4-1	TRBJ1-2	.	TGCGCCAGCAGCCAAGATCCCAGGAAAAACTATGGCTACACCTTC	CASSQDPRKNYGYTF
.	TRBV7-2	TRBJ2-7	TRBD2	TGTGCCAGCAGCTTATTTGCGGGAGTGGGCGAGCAGTACTTC	CASSLFAGVGEQYF
many	TRBV2	TRBJ2-1	TRBD1	TGTGCCAGCAGAGCCGGGACAGGGGCCTCCAATGAGCAGTTCTTC	CASRAGTGASNEQFF
few	TRBV11-1	TRBJ2-2	TRBD2	TGTGCCAGCAGCTTAGCTGGCGGGAGTTACACCGGGGAGCTGTTTTTT	CASSLAGGSYTGELFF
few	TRBV10-2	TRBJ2-4	.	TGCGCCAGCAGACTGGGTAGCCAAGCCAAAAACATTCAGTACTTC	CASRLGSQAKNIQYF
.	TRBV28	TRBJ2-7	TRBD2	TGTGCCAGCAGTTCCCGACCTCGACTAGCGGGAGACGGGTACGAGCAGTACTTC	CASSSRPRLAGDGYEQYF
.	TRBV7-6	TRBJ2-7	TRBD2	TGTGCCAGCAGCTCGGGACTAGCGGGAGAGCCTCAAAACGAGCAGTACTTC	CASSSGLAGEPQNEQYF
many	TRBV25-1	TRBJ2-5	.	TGTGCCAGCAGTGCGACCGGACAGTCTTGGGAGACCCAGTACTTC	CASSATGQSWETQYF
few	TRBV12-3/TRBV12-4	TRBJ2-7	.	TGTGCCAGCAGTTCCCCCGAGGGGGAGGGGTACGAGCAGTACTTC	CASSSPEGEGYEQYF
many	TRBV19	TRBJ1-5	.	TGTGCCAGTAGTATCAAAGGGCTTGGTAACAATCAGCCCCAGCATTTT	CASSIKGLGNNQPQHF
few	TRBV3-1	TRBJ2-7	TRBD2	TGTGCCAGCAGCCAAGGACTAGCGATCTCCTACGAGCAGTACTTC	CASSQGLAISYEQYF
many	TRBV7-9	TRBJ2-5	.	TGTGCCAGCAGCGCCAGGGCCCGAGAGACCCAGTACTTC	CASSARARETQYF
.	TRBV6-5	TRBJ2-2	TRBD2	TGTGCCAGCAGTTACTCGGGGACTAGCGGGAGAACCGGGGAGCTGTTTTTT	CASSYSGTSGRTGELFF
many	TRBV29-1	TRBJ2-1	TRBD2	TGCAGCGTTGATAGCGGGAGAGGACTTACCTACAATGAGCAGTTCTTC	CSVDSGRGLTYNEQFF
.	TRBV7-6	TRBJ2-2	.	TGTGCCAGCAGCTTAGGGTCTGGTGGGAGAGAGGTCACCGGGGAGCTGTTTTTT	CASSLGSGGREVTGELFF
few	TRBV3-1	TRBJ1-5	.	TGTGCCAGCAGCCAATGGGGGAGTCAGCCCCAGCATTTT	CASSQWGSQPQHF
.	TRBV19	TRBJ2-2	.	TGTGCCAGTAGGGAAGACGCCAACACCGGGGAGCTGTTTTTT	CASREDANTGELFF
few	TRBV20-1	TRBJ2-7	.	TGCAGTGCCGTTAGCGAGGGAGTTAGCTACGAGCAGTACTTC	CSAVSEGVSYEQYF
many	TRBV9	TRBJ2-1	.	TGTGCCAGCACAGGGGGGAGGGACAATGAGCAGTTCTTC	CASTGGRDNEQFF
.	TRBV7-6	TRBJ2-7	TRBD2	TGTGCCAGCAGCACACGGGAGGGGACTAGCGGTACCTACGAGCAGTACTTC	CASSTREGTSGTYEQYF
.	TRBV6-5	TRBJ2-2	.	TGTGCCAGTGGTTGGGGCAGGAACACCGGGGAGCTGTTTTTT	CASGWGRNTGELFF
few	TRBV15	TRBJ2-2	.	TGTGCCACCAGCCGAGACTCCCAAATAACCGGGGAGCTGTTTTTT	CATSRDSQITGELFF
.	TRBV5-1	TRBJ1-5	TRBD1	TGCGCCAGCAGCTTCTGGACAGGGATCAATCAGCCCCAGCATTTT	CASSFWTGINQPQHF
.	TRBV9	TRBJ2-1	TRBD2	TGTGCCAGCAGCGTTGGACGGTGGGACTACCCTAGCTCCTACAATGAGCAGTTCTTC	CASSVGRWDYPSSYNEQFF
.	TRBV12-3/TRBV12-4	TRBJ2-4	.	TGTGCCAGCAGTTTGGAACCAACGGGAAGGAAACGGATTCAGTACTTC	CASSLEPTGRKRIQYF
.	TRBV5-6	TRBJ1-2	.	TGTGCCAGCAGCTTGAAGGGTTTAAGCTATGGCTACACCTTC	CASSLKGLSYGYTF
.	TRBV7-9	TRBJ2-5	.	TGTGCCAGCAGCTTAGATCTCTGGGGGCAGACGGAGACCCAGTACTTC	CASSLDLWGQTETQYF
.	TRBV20-1	TRBJ2-5	.	TGCAGTGCTAGAGACGGGCCCCAGGAGACCCAGTACTTC	CSARDGPQETQYF
.	TRBV9	TRBJ2-5	TRBD2	TGTGCCAGCAGCATATCTAGCGGGAGGGTTGAGACCCAGTACTTC	CASSISSGRVETQYF